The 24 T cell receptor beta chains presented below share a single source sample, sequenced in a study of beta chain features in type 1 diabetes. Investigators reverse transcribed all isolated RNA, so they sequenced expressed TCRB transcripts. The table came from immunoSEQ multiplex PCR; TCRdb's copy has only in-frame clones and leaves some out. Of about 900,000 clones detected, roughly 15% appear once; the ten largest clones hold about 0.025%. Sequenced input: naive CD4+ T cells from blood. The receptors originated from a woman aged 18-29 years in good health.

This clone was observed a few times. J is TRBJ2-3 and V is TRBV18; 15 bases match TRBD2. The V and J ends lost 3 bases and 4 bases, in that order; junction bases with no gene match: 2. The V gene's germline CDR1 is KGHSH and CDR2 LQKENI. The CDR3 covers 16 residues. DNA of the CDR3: TGTGCCAGCTCACCGGGACTAGCGGGAGGTGCAGATACGCAGTATTTT. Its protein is CASSPGLAGGADTQYF.

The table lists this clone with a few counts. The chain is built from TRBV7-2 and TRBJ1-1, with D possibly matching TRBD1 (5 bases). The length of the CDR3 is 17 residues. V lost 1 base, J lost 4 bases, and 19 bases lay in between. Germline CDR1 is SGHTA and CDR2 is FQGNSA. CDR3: CASSLVRTRVLGTEAFF. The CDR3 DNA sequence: TGTGCCAGCAGCTTAGTTCGGACACGGGTGCTCGGCACTGAAGCTTTCTTT.

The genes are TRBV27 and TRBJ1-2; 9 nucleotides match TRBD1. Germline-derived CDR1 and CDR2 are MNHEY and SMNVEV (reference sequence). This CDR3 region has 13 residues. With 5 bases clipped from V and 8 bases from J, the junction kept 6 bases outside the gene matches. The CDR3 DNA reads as TGTGCCAGCAGTATACAGGGGGCGGGAGGCTACACCTTC. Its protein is CASSIQGAGGYTF.

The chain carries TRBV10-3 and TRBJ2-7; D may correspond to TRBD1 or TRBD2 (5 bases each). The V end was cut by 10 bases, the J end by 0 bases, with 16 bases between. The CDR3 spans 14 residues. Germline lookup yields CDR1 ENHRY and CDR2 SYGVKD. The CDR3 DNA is TGTGCCAGTACTCGGGACGGTAGCTCCTACGAGCAGTACTTC. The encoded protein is CASTRDGSSYEQYF.

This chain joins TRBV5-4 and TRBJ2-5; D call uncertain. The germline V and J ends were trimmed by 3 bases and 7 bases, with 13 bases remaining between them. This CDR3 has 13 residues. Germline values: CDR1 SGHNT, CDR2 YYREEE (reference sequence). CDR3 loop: CASSSETLATQYF. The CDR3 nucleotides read TGTGCCAGCAGCTCGGAGACTCTGGCGACCCAGTACTTC.

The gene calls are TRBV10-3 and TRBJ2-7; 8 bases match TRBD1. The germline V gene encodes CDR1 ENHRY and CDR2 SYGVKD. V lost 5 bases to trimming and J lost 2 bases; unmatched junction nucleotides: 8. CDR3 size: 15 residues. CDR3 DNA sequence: TGTGCCATCAGTTCAGGGGGCTCAGAGGCCTACGAGCAGTACTTC. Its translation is CAISSGGSEAYEQYF.

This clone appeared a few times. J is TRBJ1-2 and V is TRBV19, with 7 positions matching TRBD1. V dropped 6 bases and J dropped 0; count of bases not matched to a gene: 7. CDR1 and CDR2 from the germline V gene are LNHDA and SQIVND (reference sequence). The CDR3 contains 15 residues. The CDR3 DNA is TGTGCCAGTAGAAAGGGGGCGGCTTCTAACTATGGCTACACCTTC. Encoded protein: CASRKGAASNYGYTF. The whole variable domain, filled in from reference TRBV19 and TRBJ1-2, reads DGGITQSPKYLFRKEGQNVTLSCEQNLNHDAMYWYRQDPGQGLRLIYYSQIVNDFQKGDIAEGYSVSREKKESFPLTVTSAQKNPTAFYLCASRKGAASNYGYTFGSGTRLTVV.

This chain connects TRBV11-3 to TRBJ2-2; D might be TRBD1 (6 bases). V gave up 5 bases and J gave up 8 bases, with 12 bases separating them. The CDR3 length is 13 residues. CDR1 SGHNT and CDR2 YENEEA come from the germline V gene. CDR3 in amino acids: CASSRQVRGELFF. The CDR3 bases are TGTGCCAGCAGCCGACAGGTCCGGGGGGAGCTGTTTTTT. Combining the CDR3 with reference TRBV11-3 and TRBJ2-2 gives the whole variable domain EAGVVQSPRYKIIEKKQPVAFWCNPISGHNTLYWYLQNLGQGPELLIRYENEEAVDDSQLPKDRFSAERLKGVDSTLKIQPAELGDSAVYLCASSRQVRGELFFGEGSRLTVL.

CDR3 sequence (DNA): TGTGCCAGCAGTTTAAAGACAGTCCTTCCCGTGGAGACCCAGTACTTC. Protein product: CASSLKTVLPVETQYF. The rearrangement joins TRBV28 to TRBJ2-5, with D perhaps TRBD1 (5 bases). The V end was cut by 2 bases, the J end by 5 bases, with 18 bases between. Germline values: CDR1 MDHEN, CDR2 SYDVKM. The CDR3 is 16 residues long.

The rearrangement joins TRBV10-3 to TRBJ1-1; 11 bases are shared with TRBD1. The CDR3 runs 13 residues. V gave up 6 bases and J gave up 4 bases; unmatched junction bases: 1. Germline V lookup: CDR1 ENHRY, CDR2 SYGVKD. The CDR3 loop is CAIRGTGGTEAFF. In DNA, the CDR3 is TGTGCCATCAGGGGGACAGGGGGCACTGAAGCTTTCTTT.

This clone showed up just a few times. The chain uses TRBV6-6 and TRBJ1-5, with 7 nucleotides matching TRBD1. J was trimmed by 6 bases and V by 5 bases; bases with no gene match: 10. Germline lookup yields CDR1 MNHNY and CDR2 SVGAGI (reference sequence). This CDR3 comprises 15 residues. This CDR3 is CASSRDRGDRQPQHF. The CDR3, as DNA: TGTGCCAGCAGTCGGGACAGAGGGGACCGTCAGCCCCAGCATTTT.

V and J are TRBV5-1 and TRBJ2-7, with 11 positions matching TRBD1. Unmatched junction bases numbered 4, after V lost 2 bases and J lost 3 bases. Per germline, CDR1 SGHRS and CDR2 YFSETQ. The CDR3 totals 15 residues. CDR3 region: CASSFWDRGSYEQYF. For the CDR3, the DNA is TGCGCCAGCAGCTTTTGGGACAGGGGGAGCTACGAGCAGTACTTC.

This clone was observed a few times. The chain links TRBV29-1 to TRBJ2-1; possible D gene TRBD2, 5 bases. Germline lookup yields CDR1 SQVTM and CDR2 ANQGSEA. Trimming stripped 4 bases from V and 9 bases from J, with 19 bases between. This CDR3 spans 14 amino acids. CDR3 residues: CSVVVRDPYREQFF. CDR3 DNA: TGCAGCGTTGTGGTGAGGGATCCTTACCGTGAGCAGTTCTTC.

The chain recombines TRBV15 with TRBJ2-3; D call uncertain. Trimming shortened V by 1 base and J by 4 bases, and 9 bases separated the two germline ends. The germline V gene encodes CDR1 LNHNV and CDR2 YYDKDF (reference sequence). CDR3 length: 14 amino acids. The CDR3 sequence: CATSRGLVPDTQYF. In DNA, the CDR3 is TGTGCCACCAGCAGAGGGCTAGTTCCAGATACGCAGTATTTT. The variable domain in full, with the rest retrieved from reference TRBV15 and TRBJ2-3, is DAMVIQNPRYQVTQFGKPVTLSCSQTLNHNVMYWYQQKSSQAPKLLFHYYDKDFNNEADTPDNFQSRRPNTSFCFLDIRSPGLGDTAMYLCATSRGLVPDTQYFGPGTRLTVL.

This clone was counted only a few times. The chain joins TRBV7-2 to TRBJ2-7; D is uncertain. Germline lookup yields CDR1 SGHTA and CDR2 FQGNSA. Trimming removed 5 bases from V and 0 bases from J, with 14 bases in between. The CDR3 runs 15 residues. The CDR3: CASSPSLSGSYEQYF. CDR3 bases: TGTGCCAGCAGCCCGTCACTATCAGGCTCCTACGAGCAGTACTTC.

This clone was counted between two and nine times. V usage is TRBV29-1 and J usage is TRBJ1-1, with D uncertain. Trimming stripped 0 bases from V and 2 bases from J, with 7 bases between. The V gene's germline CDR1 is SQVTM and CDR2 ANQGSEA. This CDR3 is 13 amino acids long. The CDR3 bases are TGCAGCGTTGAAGAGAACCCAAACACTGAAGCTTTCTTT. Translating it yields CSVEENPNTEAFF.

CDR3 region: CASSWDGSDGELFF. The CDR3 nucleotides are TGTGCCAGCAGCTGGGATGGATCTGACGGGGAGCTGTTTTTT. J is TRBJ2-2 and V is TRBV9; D is unresolved. The CDR3 length is 14 residues. Between the trimmed V and J ends, which lost 4 bases and 7 bases, there was a span of 14 bases. The V gene's germline CDR1 is SGDLS and CDR2 YYNGEE.

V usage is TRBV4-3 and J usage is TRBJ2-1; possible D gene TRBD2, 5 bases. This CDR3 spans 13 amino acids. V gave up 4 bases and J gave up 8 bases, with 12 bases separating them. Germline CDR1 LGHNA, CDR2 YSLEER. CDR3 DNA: TGCGCCAGCAGCCCGCTTTGGGGAGATGAGCAGTTCTTC. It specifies CASSPLWGDEQFF.

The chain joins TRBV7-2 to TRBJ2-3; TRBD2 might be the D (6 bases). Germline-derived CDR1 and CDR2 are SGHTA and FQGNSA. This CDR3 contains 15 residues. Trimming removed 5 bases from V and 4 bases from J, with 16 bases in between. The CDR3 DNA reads TGTGCCAGCAGCACCGTCGGGAGTAATGCAGATACGCAGTATTTT. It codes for CASSTVGSNADTQYF.

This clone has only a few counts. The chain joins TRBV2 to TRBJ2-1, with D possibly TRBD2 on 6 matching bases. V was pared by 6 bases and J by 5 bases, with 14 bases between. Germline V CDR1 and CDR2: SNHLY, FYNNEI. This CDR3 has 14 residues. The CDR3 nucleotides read TGTGCCAGCAGCGCGGGACTGAGGAACAATGAGCAGTTCTTC. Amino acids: CASSAGLRNNEQFF.

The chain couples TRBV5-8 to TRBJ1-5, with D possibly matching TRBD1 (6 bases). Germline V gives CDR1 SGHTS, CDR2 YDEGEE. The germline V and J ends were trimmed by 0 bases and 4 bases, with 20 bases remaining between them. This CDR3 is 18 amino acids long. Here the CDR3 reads CASSLVGWSGEENQPQHF. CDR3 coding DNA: TGTGCCAGCAGCTTGGTTGGGTGGTCAGGGGAGGAGAATCAGCCCCAGCATTTT.

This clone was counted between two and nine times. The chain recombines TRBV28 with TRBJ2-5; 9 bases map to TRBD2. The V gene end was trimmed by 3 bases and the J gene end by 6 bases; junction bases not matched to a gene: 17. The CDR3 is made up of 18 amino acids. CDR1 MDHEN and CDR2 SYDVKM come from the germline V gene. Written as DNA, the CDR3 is TGTGCCAGCAGTTTTCGGTGGTTGTGGGGACTAGCTTCGCAGACCCAGTACTTC. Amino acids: CASSFRWLWGLASQTQYF.

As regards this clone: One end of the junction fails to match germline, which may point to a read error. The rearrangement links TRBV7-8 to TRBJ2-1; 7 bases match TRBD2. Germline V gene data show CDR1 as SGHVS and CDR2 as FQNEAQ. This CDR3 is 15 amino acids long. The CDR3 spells CASSLGLAEHNEQFF. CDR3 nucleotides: TGTGCCAGCAGTTTAGGTCTAGCGGAGCACAATGAGCAGTTCTTC.

CDR3 nucleotide sequence: TGTGCCAGCATTGCCTACGACAGGGGAGGGGATGGCTACACCTTC. Translated: CASIAYDRGGDGYTF. The chain carries TRBV5-4 and TRBJ1-2; 8 nucleotides match TRBD1. In germline, CDR1 is SGHNT, CDR2 YYREEE (reference sequence). This CDR3 is built from 15 residues. V lost 6 bases and J lost 6; bases outside the gene matches: 13.